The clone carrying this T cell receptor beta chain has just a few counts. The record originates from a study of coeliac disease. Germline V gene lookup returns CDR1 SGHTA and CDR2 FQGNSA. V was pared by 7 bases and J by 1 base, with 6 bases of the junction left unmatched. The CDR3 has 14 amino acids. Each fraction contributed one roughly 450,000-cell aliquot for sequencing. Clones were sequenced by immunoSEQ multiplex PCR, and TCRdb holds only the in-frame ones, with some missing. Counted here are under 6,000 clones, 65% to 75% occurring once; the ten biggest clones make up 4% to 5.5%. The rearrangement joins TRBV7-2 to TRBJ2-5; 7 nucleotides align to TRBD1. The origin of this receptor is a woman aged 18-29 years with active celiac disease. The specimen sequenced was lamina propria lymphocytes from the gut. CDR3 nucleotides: TGTGCCAGCACCATGACAGGGACCCAAGAGACCCAGTACTTC. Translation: CASTMTGTQETQYF.